Below are 9 T cell receptor beta chains sequenced from a single sample in a study of cytomegalovirus exposure and HLA in healthy donors. The repertoire was sequenced with immunoSEQ multiplex PCR; TCRdb's copy has only in-frame clones and lacks some. Of about 130,000 clones in the sample, approximately 90% are singletons; the top ten hold less than 8%. Sequenced sample: PBMCs. The origin of the receptors is a young woman in good health and CMV-seropositive.

This chain joins TRBV18 and TRBJ1-3; 7 bases match TRBD1. This CDR3 is 16 amino acids long. The junction had 6 bases not matched to a gene; V was cut back by 3 bases and J by 1 base. CDR1 and CDR2 (germline): KGHSH, LQKENI. As DNA, the CDR3 is TGTGCCAGCTCACCGTCCCGGGACAGTTCTGGAAACACCATATATTTT. As protein: CASSPSRDSSGNTIYF. The full variable domain, rest sourced from reference TRBV18 and TRBJ1-3, is NAGVMQNPRHLVRRRGQEARLRCSPMKGHSHVYWYRQLPEEGLKFMVYLQKENIIDESGMPKERFSAEFPKEGPSILRIQQVVRGDSAAYFCASSPSRDSSGNTIYFGEGSWLTVV.

V usage is TRBV5-7 and J usage is TRBJ2-7, with 11 bases aligning to TRBD1. TRBV5-7 is annotated as an ORF whose role is uncertain. V gave up 3 bases and J gave up 2 bases; unmatched junction bases: 4. The CDR3 spans 15 residues. The CDR3 DNA reads TGTGCCAGCAGCTCTGGACAGGGGGCTACCTACGAGCAGTACTTC. It encodes CASSSGQGATYEQYF.

The chain has TRBV6-5 and TRBJ2-1; D is perhaps TRBD2 (6 bases). V was pared by 4 bases and J by 3 bases, with 16 bases between. Germline V gives CDR1 MNHEY, CDR2 SVGAGI. CDR3 length equals 16 residues. The CDR3 is CASSSRWASVYNEQFF. The CDR3 nucleotides are TGTGCCAGCAGTTCCCGGTGGGCTAGCGTCTACAATGAGCAGTTCTTC.

The chain employs TRBV29-1 and TRBJ1-2, with 10 bases that match TRBD1. Looked up from germline, CDR1 is SQVTM and CDR2 is ANQGSEA. V lost 6 bases and J lost 5; bases outside the gene matches: 3. CDR3 length equals 12 residues. The CDR3 protein is CSVPDRGYGYTF. DNA of the CDR3: TGCAGCGTCCCGGACAGGGGGTATGGCTACACCTTC. The complete variable domain, with remaining parts taken from reference TRBV29-1 and TRBJ1-2, reads SAVISQKPSRDICQRGTSLTIQCQVDSQVTMMFWYRQQPGQSLTLIATANQGSEATYESGFVIDKFPISRPNLTFSTLTVSNMSPEDSSIYLCSVPDRGYGYTFGSGTRLTVV.

The chain links TRBV2 to TRBJ2-5; 10 bases match TRBD1. The CDR3 runs 13 residues. The germline V gene has CDR1 SNHLY and CDR2 FYNNEI. V shed 7 bases, J shed 4 bases, and the junction held 3 bases outside the gene matches. The CDR3 region is CASNDRGPETQYF. The CDR3 DNA follows: TGTGCCAGCAATGACAGGGGGCCAGAGACCCAGTACTTC. Together with reference TRBV2 and TRBJ2-5, the CDR3 gives the full variable domain: EPEVTQTPSHQVTQMGQEVILRCVPISNHLYFYWYRQILGQKVEFLVSFYNNEISEKSEIFDDQFSVERPDGSNFTLKIRSTKLEDSAMYFCASNDRGPETQYFGPGTRLLVL.

V gene TRBV19 combines with J gene TRBJ1-1; unclear D gene. CDR1 LNHDA and CDR2 SQIVND come from the germline V gene (reference sequence). The CDR3 contains 13 residues. The V end lost 7 bases, the J end lost 5 bases, and 14 bases lay between the germline ends. CDR3 nucleotide sequence: TGTGCCAGTAAGATCCGGGAAGGTACTGAAGCTTTCTTT. Protein: CASKIREGTEAFF.

The genes are TRBV6-1 and TRBJ2-7; the match to TRBD1 covers 7 bases. The CDR3 length is 14 residues. The junction had 6 bases not matched to a gene; V was cut back by 7 bases and J by 0 bases. The germline CDR1 and CDR2 sequences are MNHNS and SASEGT. CDR3 amino acids: CASTEDRPSYEQYF. Written as DNA, the CDR3 is TGTGCCAGCACCGAGGACAGGCCCTCCTACGAGCAGTACTTC.

The V gene is TRBV28, the J gene TRBJ2-1; 7 nucleotides agree with TRBD2. V gave up 2 bases and J gave up 14 bases; unmatched junction bases: 12. The CDR3 consists of 14 residues. In germline, CDR1 is MDHEN, CDR2 SYDVKM. The CDR3 DNA reads as TGTGCCAGCAGTTTAGTCGGAGGAGGGAGGGCCGAGTTCTTC. Its protein is CASSLVGGGRAEFF.

This clone was counted a single time. The chain couples TRBV4-1 to TRBJ1-1; 7 nucleotides agree with TRBD1. Germline V CDR1 and CDR2: MGHRA, YSYEKL. The CDR3 has 14 residues. Unmatched junction bases numbered 7, after V lost 3 bases and J lost 6 bases. The CDR3 region has the DNA TGCGCCAGCAGCCAGCCGGGACAGCAACCTGAAGCTTTCTTT. Amino acids: CASSQPGQQPEAFF.